This TCR beta chain originates from a study of shared clonotypes between healthy human individuals. Overall study: CD4 naive cells filled three plates per donor, CD4 memory three, CD8 naive two and CD8 memory one. Study-wide results and caveats: Blood was the sole source, and tissue repertoires probably differ.

Libraries were prepared by immunoSEQ multiplex PCR; TCRdb keeps only in-frame clonotypes and omits some of them. The repertoire holds 2 million to 3 million clones, with over 85% as singletons. A note on this clone: Its target is unknown.

This clonotype was sampled from a man younger than 35 in good health. The sequencing sample was made of naive CD4+ T cells sorted from blood. Documented subset: CD45RA+ positively selected.

Here the CDR3 reads CASTPGLASTDTQYF. As DNA, the CDR3 is TGTGCCAGTACTCCGGGACTAGCTAGCACAGATACGCAGTATTTT. The chain carries TRBV19 and TRBJ2-3; 9 bases map to TRBD2. This CDR3 is 15 amino acids long. V lost 7 bases, J lost 0 bases, and 5 bases stayed unmatched. Looked up from germline, CDR1 is LNHDA and CDR2 is SQIVND (reference sequence). Full variable domain (remainder filled in from reference TRBV19 and TRBJ2-3): DGGITQSPKYLFRKEGQNVTLSCEQNLNHDAMYWYRQDPGQGLRLIYYSQIVNDFQKGDIAEGYSVSREKKESFPLTVTSAQKNPTAFYLCASTPGLASTDTQYFGPGTRLTVL.